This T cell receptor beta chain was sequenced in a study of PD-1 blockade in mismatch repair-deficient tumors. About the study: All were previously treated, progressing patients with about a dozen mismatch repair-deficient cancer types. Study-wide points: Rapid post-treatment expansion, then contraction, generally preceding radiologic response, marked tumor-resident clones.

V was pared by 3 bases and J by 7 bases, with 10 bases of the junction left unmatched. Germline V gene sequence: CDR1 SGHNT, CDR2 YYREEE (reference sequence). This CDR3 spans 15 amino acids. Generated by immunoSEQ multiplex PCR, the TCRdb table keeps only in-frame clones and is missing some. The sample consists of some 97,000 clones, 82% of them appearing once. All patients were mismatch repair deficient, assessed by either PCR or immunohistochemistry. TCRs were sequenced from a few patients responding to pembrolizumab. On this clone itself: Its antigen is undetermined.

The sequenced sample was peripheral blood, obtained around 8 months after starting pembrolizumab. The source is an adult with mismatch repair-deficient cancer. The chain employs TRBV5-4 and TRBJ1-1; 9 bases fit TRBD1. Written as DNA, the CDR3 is TGTGCCAGCAGCTATCTCGACAGGGGGACTATTGAAGCTTTCTTT. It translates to CASSYLDRGTIEAFF.